Sequencing of this T cell receptor beta chain was carried out in a study of CD8 T cells in ankylosing spondylitis. Germline loops: CDR1 SQVTM, CDR2 ANQGSEA. The J segment lost 2 bases and the V segment lost 6 bases, leaving 5 bases of the junction unmatched. CDR3 length: 13 residues. Each CDR3 protein is one row after TCRdb ran MiXCR on the 5' RACE reads. The table lists approximately 340,000 distinct CDR3 sequences, around 15% of them singletons, with around 0.99% in the top ten. The TCR was taken from a male donor with ankylosing spondylitis or in good health (not recorded which). The chain employs TRBV29-1 and TRBJ2-7; 9 nucleotides agree with TRBD1. The sequencing sample was made of blood, either unsorted or a sorted T cell fraction (not recorded which). Written as DNA, the CDR3 is TGCAGCGTAGAACAGGGGGCGCCCTACGAGCAGTACTTC. It is translated as CSVEQGAPYEQYF.